The sequence of this T cell receptor (beta chain) was determined in a study of T cell clonality in common variable immunodeficiency. Findings and caveats of the study: Common variable immunodeficiency TCR beta sequences reportedly had fewer deletions and N-nucleotide insertions.

This CDR3 comprises 13 residues. The germline V gene encodes CDR1 MNHEY and CDR2 SVGEGT. In its sample, this clone was seen many times. Its cognate antigen is unknown. The sequenced fragment ends 3 residues before the CDR3 boundary, so the rest is inferred from the germline J gene. Profiled with immunoSEQ multiplex PCR; TCRdb holds only in-frame clones, not every one. Captured here are more than 9,000 clones, none seen once; the top ten comprise approximately 6%. The rearrangement links TRBV6-2 or TRBV6-3 to TRBJ1-1; the D gene is possibly TRBD1 (6 bases). The sequence was collected from a human donor with common variable immunodeficiency. The specimen sequenced was peripheral blood mononuclear cells. The CDR3 reads CASSPDRTTEAFF. CDR3 DNA, as far as it was read: TGTGCCAGCAGTCCCGACAGGACCACAGAA.